These T cell receptor beta chains were read from a single sample in a study of a mutant IDH1 vaccine in newly diagnosed glioma. These receptors are not linked to any known antigen. Method: immunoSEQ multiplex PCR; TCRdb's copy keeps in-frame clones and lacks some. This sample yields around 34,000 clones, of which 75% to 85% are seen a single time; roughly 5% belongs to the top ten. The material sequenced was PBMCs, taken from a glioma patient whose treatment included an IDH1 peptide vaccine. These receptors were obtained from a man in his forties with glioma. CDR3s include the opening cysteine and the closing phenylalanine or tryptophan. D genes are given only for firm matches. The size entry is marked missing in some rows and otherwise reads once, few, many or a size class.

j_gene: TRBJ1-1
abundance: -
v_gene: TRBV4-3
d_gene: -
CDR3aa: CASSQVGGGTEAFF
CDR3nt: TGCGCCAGCAGCCAAGTTGGGGGGGGAACTGAAGCTTTCTTT

j_gene: TRBJ2-5
abundance: once
v_gene: TRBV10-1
d_gene: TRBD2
CDR3aa: CASSEYSPSGAQETQYF
CDR3nt: TGCGCCAGCAGTGAGTACAGTCCTAGCGGTGCGCAAGAGACCCAGTACTTC

j_gene: TRBJ2-7
abundance: -
v_gene: TRBV20-1
d_gene: -
CDR3aa: CSAQGGYEQYF
CDR3nt: TGCAGTGCTCAAGGGGGCTACGAGCAGTACTTC

j_gene: TRBJ2-6
abundance: -
v_gene: TRBV19
d_gene: -
CDR3aa: CASSTRQGRSGANVLTF
CDR3nt: TGTGCCAGTAGTACGAGGCAAGGCCGCTCTGGGGCCAACGTCCTGACTTTC

j_gene: TRBJ2-7
abundance: -
v_gene: TRBV7-2
d_gene: -
CDR3aa: CASSLTGTATYEQYF
CDR3nt: TGTGCCAGCAGCTTAACCGGGACGGCTACCTACGAGCAGTACTTC

j_gene: TRBJ2-3
abundance: -
v_gene: TRBV4-2
d_gene: -
CDR3aa: CASSQERDLTSLGTQYF
CDR3nt: TGTGCCAGCAGCCAAGAACGGGACCTAACCTCCCTGGGTACGCAGTATTTT

j_gene: TRBJ1-2
abundance: -
v_gene: TRBV14
d_gene: -
CDR3aa: CASSQDLEGGYTF
CDR3nt: TGTGCCAGCAGCCAAGATTTAGAGGGTGGCTACACCTTC

j_gene: TRBJ2-5
abundance: -
v_gene: TRBV7-9
d_gene: TRBD2
CDR3aa: CASSRTSGGLGQETQYF
CDR3nt: TGTGCCAGCAGCCGGACTAGCGGGGGACTAGGCCAAGAGACCCAGTACTTC

j_gene: TRBJ1-5
abundance: -
v_gene: TRBV19
d_gene: -
CDR3aa: CASKTRDGKNSNQPQHF
CDR3nt: TGTGCCAGCAAAACCCGAGACGGGAAAAATAGCAATCAGCCCCAGCATTTT

j_gene: TRBJ1-2
abundance: few
v_gene: TRBV5-5
d_gene: -
CDR3aa: CASSSGRGNGYTF
CDR3nt: TGTGCCAGCAGCTCAGGGCGAGGGAATGGCTACACCTTC

j_gene: TRBJ1-5
abundance: -
v_gene: TRBV4-3
d_gene: -
CDR3aa: CASSQDFGQINQPQHF
CDR3nt: TGCGCCAGCAGCCAAGATTTTGGGCAGATCAATCAGCCCCAGCATTTT

j_gene: TRBJ2-7
abundance: few
v_gene: TRBV27
d_gene: -
CDR3aa: CASSPSRGPYEQYF
CDR3nt: TGTGCCAGCAGTCCCTCGCGCGGACCATACGAGCAGTACTTC

j_gene: TRBJ2-3
abundance: -
v_gene: TRBV5-1
d_gene: -
CDR3aa: CASSLVGVNKHTDTQYF
CDR3nt: TGCGCCAGCAGCTTGGTGGGGGTCAATAAACACACAGATACGCAGTATTTT

j_gene: TRBJ1-1
abundance: -
v_gene: TRBV9
d_gene: -
CDR3aa: CASSVEAGDRAFF
CDR3nt: TGTGCCAGCAGCGTAGAGGCGGGGGATCGAGCTTTCTTT

j_gene: TRBJ2-7
abundance: -
v_gene: TRBV30
d_gene: -
CDR3aa: CAWGAGAQEYF
CDR3nt: -

j_gene: TRBJ2-7
abundance: -
v_gene: TRBV30
d_gene: -
CDR3aa: CAWNREPPTKQYF
CDR3nt: TGTGCCTGGAACAGGGAACCACCTACGAAGCAGTACTTC

j_gene: TRBJ2-7
abundance: -
v_gene: TRBV10-2
d_gene: -
CDR3aa: CASSRADREQYF
CDR3nt: TGCGCCAGCAGTCGGGCCGACAGAGAGCAGTACTTC

j_gene: TRBJ1-6
abundance: -
v_gene: TRBV10-3
d_gene: -
CDR3aa: CAISADPNSPLHF
CDR3nt: TGTGCCATCAGCGCAGATCCTAATTCACCCCTCCACTTT

j_gene: TRBJ1-1
abundance: -
v_gene: TRBV7-8
d_gene: -
CDR3aa: CASSLYGAATEAFF
CDR3nt: TGTGCCAGCAGCCTTTACGGGGCGGCCACTGAAGCTTTCTTT

j_gene: TRBJ1-1
abundance: -
v_gene: TRBV19
d_gene: TRBD1
CDR3aa: CASSVQGTNTEAFF
CDR3nt: TGTGCCAGTAGTGTACAGGGGACGAACACTGAAGCTTTCTTT

j_gene: TRBJ1-2
abundance: -
v_gene: TRBV6-1
d_gene: -
CDR3aa: CASSEFLRRRDYTF
CDR3nt: TGTGCCAGCAGTGAGTTCCTTCGCAGGAGGGACTACACCTTC

j_gene: TRBJ2-7
abundance: -
v_gene: TRBV9
d_gene: TRBD2
CDR3aa: CASSVLPSGTSYEQYF
CDR3nt: TGTGCCAGCAGCGTTCTCCCTAGCGGGACCTCCTACGAGCAGTACTTC

j_gene: TRBJ2-5
abundance: once
v_gene: TRBV18
d_gene: TRBD1
CDR3aa: CASSPRGVDRETQYF
CDR3nt: TGTGCCAGCTCACCACGGGGTGTGGACAGGGAGACCCAGTACTTC

j_gene: TRBJ2-7
abundance: -
v_gene: TRBV5-4
d_gene: -
CDR3aa: CASSTGTDYEQYF
CDR3nt: TGTGCCAGCAGCACCGGGACGGACTACGAGCAGTACTTC

j_gene: TRBJ2-3
abundance: -
v_gene: TRBV11-3
d_gene: -
CDR3aa: CASSLGGPHTQYF
CDR3nt: TGTGCCAGCAGCTTAGGGGGACCACATACGCAGTATTTT

j_gene: TRBJ2-2
abundance: few
v_gene: TRBV27
d_gene: -
CDR3aa: CASSLFGGELFF
CDR3nt: TGTGCCAGCAGTTTATTCGGCGGGGAGCTGTTTTTT

j_gene: TRBJ2-7
abundance: -
v_gene: TRBV7-8
d_gene: TRBD1
CDR3aa: CASSLGTGRDSYEQYF
CDR3nt: TGTGCCAGCAGCTTAGGGACAGGGAGAGACTCCTACGAGCAGTACTTC

j_gene: TRBJ2-3
abundance: -
v_gene: TRBV7-3
d_gene: TRBD2
CDR3aa: CASSLSGRGTDTQYF
CDR3nt: TGTGCCAGCAGCTTGTCCGGGAGGGGCACAGATACGCAGTATTTT

j_gene: TRBJ2-3
abundance: -
v_gene: TRBV20-1
d_gene: -
CDR3aa: CSRRLVGTQYF
CDR3nt: TGCAGTAGAAGACTAGTCGGTACGCAGTATTTT

j_gene: TRBJ2-7
abundance: -
v_gene: TRBV21-1
d_gene: -
CDR3aa: CASITLGSGLDEQYF
CDR3nt: TGTGCCAGCATTACTCTGGGGTCGGGCCTGGACGAGCAGTACTTC

j_gene: TRBJ2-3
abundance: -
v_gene: TRBV2
d_gene: -
CDR3aa: CASSSGTPSTDTQYF
CDR3nt: TGTGCCAGCAGTTCCGGGACCCCTAGCACAGATACGCAGTATTTT

j_gene: TRBJ1-2
abundance: -
v_gene: TRBV19
d_gene: -
CDR3aa: CASSIQGFYGYTF
CDR3nt: TGTGCCAGTAGTATACAGGGGTTCTATGGCTACACCTTC

j_gene: TRBJ2-7
abundance: -
v_gene: TRBV5-1
d_gene: -
CDR3aa: CASRGGWDYEQYF
CDR3nt: TGCGCCAGCAGAGGCGGATGGGATTACGAGCAGTACTTC

j_gene: TRBJ2-7
abundance: -
v_gene: TRBV19
d_gene: TRBD1
CDR3aa: CASSIDRTGLYEQYF
CDR3nt: TGTGCCAGTAGTATAGACCGGACAGGCTTATACGAGCAGTACTTC

j_gene: TRBJ2-2
abundance: few
v_gene: TRBV30
d_gene: TRBD1
CDR3aa: CAWTRQGADTGELFF
CDR3nt: TGTGCCTGGACTCGACAGGGGGCCGACACCGGGGAGCTGTTTTTT

j_gene: TRBJ1-3
abundance: -
v_gene: TRBV5-6
d_gene: -
CDR3aa: CASSLGRGHSGNTIYF
CDR3nt: TGTGCCAGCAGCTTGGGCAGGGGCCACTCTGGAAACACCATATATTTT

j_gene: TRBJ1-5
abundance: medium-sized
v_gene: TRBV19
d_gene: -
CDR3aa: CASSVTEYQPQHF
CDR3nt: TGTGCCAGTAGTGTTACAGAATATCAGCCCCAGCATTTT

j_gene: TRBJ2-3
abundance: -
v_gene: TRBV5-6
d_gene: -
CDR3aa: CASSHYRASTDTQYF
CDR3nt: TGTGCCAGCAGCCATTACAGGGCTAGCACAGATACGCAGTATTTT

j_gene: TRBJ2-7
abundance: -
v_gene: TRBV7-9
d_gene: -
CDR3aa: CASSLNSMGSGEQYF
CDR3nt: TGTGCCAGCAGCTTGAACTCCATGGGGTCGGGCGAGCAGTACTTC

j_gene: TRBJ2-1
abundance: once
v_gene: TRBV5-4
d_gene: TRBD2
CDR3aa: CASSQPGLADNEQFF
CDR3nt: TGTGCCAGCAGCCAACCGGGACTAGCGGATAATGAGCAGTTCTTC

j_gene: TRBJ2-1
abundance: -
v_gene: TRBV5-1
d_gene: -
CDR3aa: CASNEDGIPYNEQFF
CDR3nt: TGCGCCAGCAACGAGGACGGAATTCCCTACAATGAGCAGTTCTTC

j_gene: TRBJ2-7
abundance: -
v_gene: TRBV18
d_gene: -
CDR3aa: CASSLQGGSYEQYF
CDR3nt: TGTGCCAGCTCACTACAGGGAGGTTCCTACGAGCAGTACTTC

j_gene: TRBJ2-5
abundance: -
v_gene: TRBV18
d_gene: -
CDR3aa: CASSPSPSRGETQYF
CDR3nt: TGTGCCAGCTCACCATCCCCTTCCCGGGGAGAGACCCAGTACTTC

j_gene: TRBJ1-2
abundance: -
v_gene: TRBV6-5
d_gene: -
CDR3aa: CASKGTGMGGYTF
CDR3nt: TGTGCCAGCAAGGGAACAGGGATGGGTGGCTACACCTTC

j_gene: TRBJ1-4
abundance: -
v_gene: TRBV12-2
d_gene: -
CDR3aa: CASRLVRDRANEKLFF
CDR3nt: TGTGCAAGTCGCTTAGTCCGGGACAGGGCTAATGAAAAACTGTTTTTT

j_gene: TRBJ2-7
abundance: once
v_gene: TRBV9
d_gene: -
CDR3aa: CASSVSWGDSYEQYF
CDR3nt: TGTGCCAGCAGCGTATCCTGGGGTGATTCCTACGAGCAGTACTTC

j_gene: TRBJ2-7
abundance: -
v_gene: TRBV7-2
d_gene: -
CDR3aa: CASSLSFYEQYF
CDR3nt: TGTGCCAGCAGCCTTTCTTTTTACGAGCAGTACTTC

j_gene: TRBJ2-1
abundance: -
v_gene: TRBV29-1
d_gene: TRBD1
CDR3aa: CSVEDPDRGAYNEQFF
CDR3nt: TGCAGCGTTGAAGACCCGGACAGGGGGGCCTACAATGAGCAGTTCTTC

j_gene: TRBJ2-2
abundance: -
v_gene: TRBV11-2
d_gene: -
CDR3aa: CASSLAGPALNTGELFF
CDR3nt: TGTGCCAGCAGCTTAGCCGGGCCCGCCTTGAACACCGGGGAGCTGTTTTTT

j_gene: TRBJ1-1
abundance: -
v_gene: TRBV7-9
d_gene: -
CDR3aa: CASSRLDTEAFF
CDR3nt: TGTGCCAGCAGCCGATTGGACACTGAAGCTTTCTTT

j_gene: TRBJ2-2
abundance: -
v_gene: TRBV6-5
d_gene: TRBD1
CDR3aa: CASRRQGPELFF
CDR3nt: TGTGCCAGCAGGCGACAGGGCCCGGAGCTGTTTTTT

j_gene: TRBJ2-7
abundance: -
v_gene: TRBV10-3
d_gene: -
CDR3aa: CATTPGRTTYEQYF
CDR3nt: TGTGCCACCACACCGGGACGCACAACCTACGAGCAGTACTTC